Listed below are T cell receptor beta chains from one sample, sequenced in a study of response to subunit inactivated influenza vaccine. From the RT-PCR reads, TCRdb called clonotypes with MiXCR, one entry per CDR3 protein. The table lists about 530,000 distinct CDR3 sequences, about an eighth of them singletons. The sample in question was PBMCs from blood, obtained 40 to 50 days after vaccination. The origin of the receptors is a man in his fifties who received an inactivated influenza vaccine. Both conserved end residues are part of each CDR3. Each record gives: J gene, D gene, clone size, V gene, CDR3 DNA, CDR3 protein. The D gene is left open where the match is weak. Where a row states a size, it is once, few, many or the class of an expanded clone; other rows omit it.

j_call: TRBJ2-7
d_call: TRBD1
clone_size: NA
v_call: TRBV6-2/TRBV6-3
cdr3_nt: TGTGCCAGCAGAGGGGGACAGGGGTCCTACGAGCAGTACTTC
cdr3_aa: CASRGGQGSYEQYF

j_call: TRBJ2-7
d_call: NA
clone_size: NA
v_call: TRBV7-2
cdr3_nt: TGTGCCAGCAGCTTAGCGGGTCAGCGGAACGAGCAGTACTTC
cdr3_aa: CASSLAGQRNEQYF

j_call: TRBJ1-1
d_call: NA
clone_size: NA
v_call: TRBV12-3/TRBV12-4
cdr3_nt: TGTGCCAGCAGGACAGAGATGAACACTGAAGCTTTCTTT
cdr3_aa: CASRTEMNTEAFF

j_call: TRBJ2-3
d_call: NA
clone_size: few
v_call: TRBV6-5
cdr3_nt: TGTGCCAGCAGTTACCAAGATGAGAGGGATACGCAGTATTTT
cdr3_aa: CASSYQDERDTQYF

j_call: TRBJ2-3
d_call: TRBD1
clone_size: many
v_call: TRBV7-2
cdr3_nt: TGTGCCAGCAGGACCGGGACAGGGACAGATACGCAGTATTTT
cdr3_aa: CASRTGTGTDTQYF

j_call: TRBJ2-7
d_call: TRBD2
clone_size: few
v_call: TRBV20-1
cdr3_nt: TGCAGTGCCGCCACTAGCGGGATCTCCGAGCAGTACTTC
cdr3_aa: CSAATSGISEQYF

j_call: TRBJ2-7
d_call: NA
clone_size: NA
v_call: TRBV29-1
cdr3_nt: TGCAGCGCTGCGGCCCGTGGAAACTACGAGCAGTACTTC
cdr3_aa: CSAAARGNYEQYF

j_call: TRBJ2-5
d_call: NA
clone_size: few
v_call: TRBV5-1
cdr3_nt: TGCGCCAGCCGCTACACAGGGTTGGATCAAGAGACCCAGTACTTC
cdr3_aa: CASRYTGLDQETQYF

j_call: TRBJ1-2
d_call: NA
clone_size: NA
v_call: TRBV10-3
cdr3_nt: TGTGCCATCAGTGACTCAGGGTGGGACTATGGCTACACCTTC
cdr3_aa: CAISDSGWDYGYTF

j_call: TRBJ2-7
d_call: NA
clone_size: few
v_call: TRBV10-3
cdr3_nt: TGTGCCATCAGCCAGACAACTACCTACGAGCAGTACTTC
cdr3_aa: CAISQTTTYEQYF

j_call: TRBJ2-5
d_call: TRBD2
clone_size: few
v_call: TRBV28
cdr3_nt: TGTGCCAGCAGTTTACCGCGGGGGGAAGAGACCCAGTACTTC
cdr3_aa: CASSLPRGEETQYF

j_call: TRBJ2-4
d_call: TRBD2
clone_size: NA
v_call: TRBV7-6
cdr3_nt: TGTGCCAGCAGCCCTGGAGAGGACTATAGTAGCGGGAGGGGCTTC
cdr3_aa: CASSPGEDYSSGRGF

j_call: TRBJ2-5
d_call: TRBD2
clone_size: few
v_call: TRBV20-1
cdr3_nt: TGCAGTGCCCGAGGGGGGCTAGCGGGGCTACAAGAGACCCAGTACTTC
cdr3_aa: CSARGGLAGLQETQYF

j_call: TRBJ2-1
d_call: NA
clone_size: many
v_call: TRBV4-3
cdr3_nt: TGCGCCAGCAGCCAAGAAAGGGGAGGTGAGCAGTTCTTC
cdr3_aa: CASSQERGGEQFF